This TCR beta chain was captured in a study of CD8+ T cells in alopecia areata listed by TCRdb under 2018. For the wider study: The study used high-throughput TCRbeta sequencing to examine T cell clonal expansion in alopecia areata, in both the C3H/HeJ mouse model and human patients. Scalp tissue and sorted CD4+ and CD8+ peripheral blood T cells from patchy and totalis/universalis alopecia areata patients and from healthy controls were covered by human TCRbeta sequencing. RNA came from the PAXgene miRNA kit for fixed scalp, the miRNeasy kit for PBMCs, and the RNeasy kit for mouse skin. Amplification of TCRbeta CDR3 regions was done by immunoSEQ multiplex PCR using 35 Vbeta forward primers and 13 Jbeta reverse primers. Scalp clonality was compared across normal scalp (n=4), patchy alopecia areata scalp (n=8), and alopecia totalis/universalis scalp (n=8).

Receptors were amplified or captured by the immunoSEQ multiplex PCR assay. RNA was extracted from all samples and reverse transcribed into cDNA as template for TCR sequencing. First-strand cDNA was synthesized with SuperScript III using a 2:1 mix of oligo-dT and random hexamers. A synthetic immune receptor repertoire was used to assess amplification bias, and residual bias was removed computationally. The authors' analysis ran thus. Raw reads were preprocessed to remove errors, and CDR3 was defined by IMGT conventions from the conserved cysteine to phenylalanine. Clonality was computed by normalizing Shannon entropy by log2 of the number of productive unique TCRs and subtracting the result from 1. CD4 or CD8 identity of scalp clones was inferred by cross-referencing scalp TCRbeta sequences with sorted blood CD4 and CD8 repertoires. The source is immuneACCESS, and TCRdb retained only in-frame sequences with V and J called. Part of the clones is not carried over; for the studies checked, unresolved V genes explain less than half of this, and the remainder is unexplained. V, J and clone size reflect that table, while D and trimming were determined from the DNA. The sample table records 100,000 to 130,000 clones; 45% to 70% of these occur just once. In total, the top ten clones hold about 20% of the sample.

The junction carries 14 bases between V and J, which are trimmed by 0 bases and 3 bases respectively. The germline V gene (reference sequence) specifies GTSNPN as CDR1 and SVGIG as CDR2. Including the terminal cysteine and phenylalanine, the CDR3 comprises 15 residues. Only the CDR3 DNA is retained, 45 bases long and in frame from the first base. PBMCs were isolated by density centrifugation and stained for CD3, CD4 and CD8, and CD4+ and CD8+ T cells were sorted on a FACSAria. Scalp biopsies and blood samples were provided by unaffected controls. As to this clone: Its binding antigen is unknown. Base qualities were left out, and no much larger clone turns up one base away.

What the study reported, not specific to this receptor: Compared with mice, TCR sequences shared between patients were less clear, possibly partly because of HLA diversity across the patient population. Lesional scalp, especially in alopecia totalis/universalis, showed higher clonality and more expanded CD8+ clones than normal scalp, suggesting antigenic drive. Unlike mouse skin, which is dominated by gammadelta T cells, normal human skin has resident alphabeta T cells that are also sequenced, and this complicates analysis of the scalp TCR repertoire.

The sequence was obtained from a human donor in good health. Recombination joined TRBV30 with TRBJ1-1, with no reliable assignment of the D segment. Sequencing input: CD8+ T cells sorted from blood. The CDR3 sequence is CAWSVKGRVYTEAFF. The base sequence is TGTGCCTGGAGTGTAAAGGGAAGGGTGTACACTGAAGCTTTCTTT. Extended through the reference TRBV30 and TRBJ1-1 proteins, this CDR3 yields the full variable domain: SQTIHQWPATLVQPVGSPLSLECTVEGTSNPNLYWYRQAAGRGLQLLFYSVGIGQISSEVPQNLSASRPQDRQFILSSKKLLLSDSGFYLCAWSVKGRVYTEAFFGQGTRLTVV.